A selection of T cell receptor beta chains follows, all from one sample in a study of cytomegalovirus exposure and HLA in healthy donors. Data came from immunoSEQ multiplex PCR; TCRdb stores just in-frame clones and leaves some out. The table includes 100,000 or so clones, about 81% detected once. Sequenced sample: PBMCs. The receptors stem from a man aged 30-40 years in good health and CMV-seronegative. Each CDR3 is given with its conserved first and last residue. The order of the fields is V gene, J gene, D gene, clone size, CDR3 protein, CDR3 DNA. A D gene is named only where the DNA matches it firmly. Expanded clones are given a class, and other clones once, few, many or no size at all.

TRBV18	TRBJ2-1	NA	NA	CASSPPTRTNEQFF	TGTGCCAGCTCACCCCCGACTAGAACAAATGAGCAGTTCTTC
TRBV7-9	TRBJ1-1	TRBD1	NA	CASSRDRGNTEAFF	TGTGCCAGCAGCCGAGACAGGGGGAACACTGAAGCTTTCTTT
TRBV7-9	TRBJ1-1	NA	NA	CSSSFSGTEAFF	TGTTCCAGCAGCTTTTCGGGGACTGAAGCTTTCTTT
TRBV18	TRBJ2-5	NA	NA	CASSPSGETQYF	TGTGCCAGCTCACCCTCGGGGGAGACCCAGTACTTC
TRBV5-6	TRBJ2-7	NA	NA	CASSTGTNYEQYF	TGTGCCAGCAGCACCGGGACAAACTACGAGCAGTACTTC
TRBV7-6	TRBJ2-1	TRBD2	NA	CASSGGGYNEQFF	TGTGCCAGCAGTGGCGGGGGGTACAATGAGCAGTTCTTC
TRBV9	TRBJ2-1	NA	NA	CASSVEGLNNEQFF	TGTGCCAGCAGCGTAGAGGGACTCAACAATGAGCAGTTCTTC
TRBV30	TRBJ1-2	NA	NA	CAWLDRFGYTF	TGTGCCTGGCTGGACAGATTTGGCTACACCTTC
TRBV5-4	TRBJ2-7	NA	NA	CASSLDMFAEQYF	TGTGCCAGCAGCTTGGATATGTTTGCGGAGCAGTACTTC
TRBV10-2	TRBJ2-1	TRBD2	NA	CASSRASGRLGSYNEQFF	TGCGCCAGCAGTCGGGCTAGCGGGAGACTAGGCTCCTACAATGAGCAGTTCTTC
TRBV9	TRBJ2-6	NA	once	CASSDRSGANVLTF	TGTGCCAGCAGCGACAGGTCTGGGGCCAACGTCCTGACTTTC
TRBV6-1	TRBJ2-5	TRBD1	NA	CASSEDRGPETQYF	TGTGCCAGCAGTGAAGACAGGGGCCCAGAGACCCAGTACTTC
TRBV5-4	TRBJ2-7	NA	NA	CASSSRQGGYEQYF	TGTGCCAGCAGCTCCCGACAGGGAGGCTACGAGCAGTACTTC
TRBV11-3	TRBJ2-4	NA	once	CASSQDSQNIQYF	TGTGCCAGCAGCCAGGACAGCCAAAACATTCAGTACTTC
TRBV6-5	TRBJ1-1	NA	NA	CASSRSGANVPEAFF	TGTGCCAGCAGCAGGAGTGGGGCGAACGTCCCTGAAGCTTTCTTT
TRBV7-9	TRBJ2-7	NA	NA	CASSLLGRGSDEQYF	TGTGCCAGCAGCTTACTCGGCAGGGGATCCGACGAGCAGTACTTC